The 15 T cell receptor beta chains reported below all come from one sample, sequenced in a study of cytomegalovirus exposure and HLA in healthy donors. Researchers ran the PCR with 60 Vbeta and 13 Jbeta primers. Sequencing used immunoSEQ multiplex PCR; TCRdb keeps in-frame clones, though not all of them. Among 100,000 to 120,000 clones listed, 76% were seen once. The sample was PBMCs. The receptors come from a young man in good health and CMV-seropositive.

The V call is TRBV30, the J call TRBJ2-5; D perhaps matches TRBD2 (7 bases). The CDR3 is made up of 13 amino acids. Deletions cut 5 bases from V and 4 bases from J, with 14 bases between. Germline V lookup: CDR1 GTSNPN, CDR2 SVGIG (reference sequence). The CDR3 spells CAWSVGGGETQYF. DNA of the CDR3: TGTGCCTGGTCCGTAGGGGGGGGAGAGACCCAGTACTTC.

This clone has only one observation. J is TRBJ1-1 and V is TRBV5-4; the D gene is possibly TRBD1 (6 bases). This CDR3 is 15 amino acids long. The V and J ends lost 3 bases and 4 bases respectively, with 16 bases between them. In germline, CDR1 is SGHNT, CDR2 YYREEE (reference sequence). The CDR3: CASSYRRGVVTEAFF. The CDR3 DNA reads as TGTGCCAGCAGCTACCGCAGGGGTGTAGTCACTGAAGCTTTCTTT.

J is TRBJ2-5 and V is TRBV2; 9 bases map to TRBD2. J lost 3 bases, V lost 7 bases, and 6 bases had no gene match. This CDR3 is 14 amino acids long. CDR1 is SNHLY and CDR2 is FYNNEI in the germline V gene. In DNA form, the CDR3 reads TGTGCCAGCACAGGACTAGCGAACGAAGAGACCCAGTACTTC. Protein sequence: CASTGLANEETQYF.

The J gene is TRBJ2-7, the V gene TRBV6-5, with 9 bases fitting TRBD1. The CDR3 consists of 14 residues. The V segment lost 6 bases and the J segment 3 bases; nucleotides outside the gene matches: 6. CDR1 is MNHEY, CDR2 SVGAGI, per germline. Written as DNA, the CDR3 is TGTGCCAGCAGCTCAGGGACAGGGAGCTACGAGCAGTACTTC. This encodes CASSSGTGSYEQYF.

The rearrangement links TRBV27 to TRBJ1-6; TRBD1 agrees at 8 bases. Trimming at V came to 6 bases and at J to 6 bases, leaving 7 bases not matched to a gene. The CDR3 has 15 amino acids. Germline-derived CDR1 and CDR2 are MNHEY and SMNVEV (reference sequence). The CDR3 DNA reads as TGTGCCAGCAGCTCCCCCGGACAGGGTAATTCACCCCTCCACTTT. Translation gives CASSSPGQGNSPLHF.

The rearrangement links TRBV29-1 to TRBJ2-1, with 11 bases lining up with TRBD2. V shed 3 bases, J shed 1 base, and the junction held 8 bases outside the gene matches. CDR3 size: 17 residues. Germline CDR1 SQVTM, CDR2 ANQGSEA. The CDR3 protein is CSVDGSGGAISYNEQFF. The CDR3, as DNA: TGCAGCGTTGACGGTAGCGGGGGGGCCATATCCTACAATGAGCAGTTCTTC.

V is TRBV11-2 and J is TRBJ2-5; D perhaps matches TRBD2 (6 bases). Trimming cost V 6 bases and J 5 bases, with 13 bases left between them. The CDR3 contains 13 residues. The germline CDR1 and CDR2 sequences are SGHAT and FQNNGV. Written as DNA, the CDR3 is TGTGCCAGCAGACGGGCGGGGTGGGAGACCCAGTACTTC. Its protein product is CASRRAGWETQYF.

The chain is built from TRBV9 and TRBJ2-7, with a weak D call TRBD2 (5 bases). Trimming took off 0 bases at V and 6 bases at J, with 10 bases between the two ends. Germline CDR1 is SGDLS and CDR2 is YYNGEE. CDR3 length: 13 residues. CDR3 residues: CASSVAPRGEQYF. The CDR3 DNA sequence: TGTGCCAGCAGCGTAGCTCCCCGGGGCGAGCAGTACTTC.

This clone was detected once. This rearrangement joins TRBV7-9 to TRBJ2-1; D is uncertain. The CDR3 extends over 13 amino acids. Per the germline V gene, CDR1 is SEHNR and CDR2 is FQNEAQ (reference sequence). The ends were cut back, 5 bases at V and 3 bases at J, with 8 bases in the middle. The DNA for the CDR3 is TGTGCCAGCAGCCGTTTAAACTACAATGAGCAGTTCTTC. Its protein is CASSRLNYNEQFF.

CDR3 coding DNA: TGTGCCAGTGGGACACCCAATCAGCCCCAGCATTTT. The encoded protein is CASGTPNQPQHF. This sequence joins TRBV19 and TRBJ1-5, with D possibly matching TRBD1 (6 bases). This CDR3 comprises 12 residues. With 8 bases removed from V and 3 bases from J, the gap between germline ends came to 8 bases. From germline, CDR1 is LNHDA and CDR2 SQIVND (reference sequence). Based on the CDR3 plus reference TRBV19 and TRBJ1-5, the full variable domain is DGGITQSPKYLFRKEGQNVTLSCEQNLNHDAMYWYRQDPGQGLRLIYYSQIVNDFQKGDIAEGYSVSREKKESFPLTVTSAQKNPTAFYLCASGTPNQPQHFGDGTRLSIL.

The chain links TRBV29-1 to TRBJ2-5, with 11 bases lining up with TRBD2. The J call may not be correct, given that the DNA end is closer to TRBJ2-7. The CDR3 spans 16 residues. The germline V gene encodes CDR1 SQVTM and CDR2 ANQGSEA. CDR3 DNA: TGCAGCGTTGAAGGGGGGGTAGCGGGGGGGAGTGACGAGCAGTACTTC. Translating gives CSVEGGVAGGSDEQYF.

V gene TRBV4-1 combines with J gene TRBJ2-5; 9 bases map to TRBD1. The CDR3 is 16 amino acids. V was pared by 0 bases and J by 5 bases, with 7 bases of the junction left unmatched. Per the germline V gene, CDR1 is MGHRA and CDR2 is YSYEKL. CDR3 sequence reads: CASSQDEATGGETQYF. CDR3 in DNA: TGCGCCAGCAGCCAAGATGAGGCGACAGGGGGGGAGACCCAGTACTTC.

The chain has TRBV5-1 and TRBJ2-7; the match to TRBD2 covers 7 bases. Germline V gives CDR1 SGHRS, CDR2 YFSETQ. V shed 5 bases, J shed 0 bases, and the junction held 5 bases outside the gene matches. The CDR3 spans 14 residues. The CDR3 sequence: CASRVGGFSYEQYF. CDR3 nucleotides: TGCGCCAGCAGGGTCGGGGGGTTCTCCTACGAGCAGTACTTC.

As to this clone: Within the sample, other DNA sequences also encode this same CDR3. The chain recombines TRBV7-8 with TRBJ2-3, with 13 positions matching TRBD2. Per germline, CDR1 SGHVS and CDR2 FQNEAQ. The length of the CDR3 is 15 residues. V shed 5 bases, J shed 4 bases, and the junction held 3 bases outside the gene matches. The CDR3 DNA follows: TGTGCCAGCAGCCTCACTAGCGGGGGGGCAGATACGCAGTATTTT. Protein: CASSLTSGGADTQYF. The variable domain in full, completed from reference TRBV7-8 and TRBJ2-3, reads GAGVSQSPRYKVAKRGQDVALRCDPISGHVSLFWYQQALGQGPEFLTYFQNEAQLDKSGLPSDRFFAERPEGSVSTLKIQRTQQEDSAVYLCASSLTSGGADTQYFGPGTRLTVL.

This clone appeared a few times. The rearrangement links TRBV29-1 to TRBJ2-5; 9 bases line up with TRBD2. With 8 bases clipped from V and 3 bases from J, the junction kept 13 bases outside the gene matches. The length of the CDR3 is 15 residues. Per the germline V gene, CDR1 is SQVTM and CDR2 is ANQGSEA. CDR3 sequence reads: CSITLTGGGEETQYF. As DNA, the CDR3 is TGCAGCATTACTCTCACCGGCGGGGGGGAAGAGACCCAGTACTTC.